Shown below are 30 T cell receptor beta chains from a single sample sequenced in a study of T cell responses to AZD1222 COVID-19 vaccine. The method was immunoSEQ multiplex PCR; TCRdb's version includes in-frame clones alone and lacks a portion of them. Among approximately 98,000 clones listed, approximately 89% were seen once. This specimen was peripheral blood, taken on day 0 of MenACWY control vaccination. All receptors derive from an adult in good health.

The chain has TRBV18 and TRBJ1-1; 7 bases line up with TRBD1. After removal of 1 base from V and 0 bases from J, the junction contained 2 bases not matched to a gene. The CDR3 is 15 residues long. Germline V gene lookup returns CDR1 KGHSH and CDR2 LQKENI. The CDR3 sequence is CASSPQGQMNTEAFF. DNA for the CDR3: TGTGCCAGCTCACCACAGGGACAGATGAACACTGAAGCTTTCTTT.

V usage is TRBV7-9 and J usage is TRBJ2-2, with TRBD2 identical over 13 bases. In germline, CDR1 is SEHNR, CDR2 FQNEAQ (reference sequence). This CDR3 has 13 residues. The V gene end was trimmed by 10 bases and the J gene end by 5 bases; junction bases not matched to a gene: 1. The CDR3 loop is CATTSGGTGELFF. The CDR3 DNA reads TGTGCCACGACTAGCGGGGGGACCGGGGAGCTGTTTTTT.

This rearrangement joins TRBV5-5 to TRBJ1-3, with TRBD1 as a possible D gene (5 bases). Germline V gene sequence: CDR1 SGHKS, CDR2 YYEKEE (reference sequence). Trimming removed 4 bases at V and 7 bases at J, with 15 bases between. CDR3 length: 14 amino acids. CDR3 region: CASSPSWRGNTIYF. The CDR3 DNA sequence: TGTGCCAGCAGCCCGAGCTGGCGGGGGAACACCATATATTTT. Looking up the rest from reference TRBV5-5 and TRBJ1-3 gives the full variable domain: DAGVTQSPTHLIKTRGQQVTLRCSPISGHKSVSWYQQVLGQGPQFIFQYYEKEERGRGNFPDRFSARQFPNYSSELNVNALLLGDSALYLCASSPSWRGNTIYFGEGSWLTVV.

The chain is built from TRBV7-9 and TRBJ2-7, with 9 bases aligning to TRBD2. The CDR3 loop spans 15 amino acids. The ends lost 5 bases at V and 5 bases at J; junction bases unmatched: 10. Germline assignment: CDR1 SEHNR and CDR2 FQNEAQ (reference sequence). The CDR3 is CASSPAGGRSDEQYF. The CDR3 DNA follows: TGTGCCAGCAGCCCGGCGGGAGGGAGGTCGGACGAGCAGTACTTC.

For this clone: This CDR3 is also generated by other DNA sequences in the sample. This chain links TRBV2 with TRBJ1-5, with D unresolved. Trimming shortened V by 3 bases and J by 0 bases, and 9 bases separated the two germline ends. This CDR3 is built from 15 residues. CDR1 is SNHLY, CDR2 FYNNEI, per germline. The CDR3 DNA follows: TGTGCCAGCAGTGAGGGTGGCTATAGCAATCAGCCCCAGCATTTT. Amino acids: CASSEGGYSNQPQHF.

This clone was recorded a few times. CDR3 protein: CASLSQGDRTEAFF. The CDR3 DNA reads as TGTGCCAGCCTTTCACAGGGAGATAGAACTGAAGCTTTCTTT. The chain couples TRBV6-5 to TRBJ1-1, with a weak D call TRBD1 (6 bases). Germline-derived CDR1 and CDR2 are MNHEY and SVGAGI. V was pared by 8 bases and J by 5 bases, with 18 bases between. The CDR3 loop spans 14 amino acids.

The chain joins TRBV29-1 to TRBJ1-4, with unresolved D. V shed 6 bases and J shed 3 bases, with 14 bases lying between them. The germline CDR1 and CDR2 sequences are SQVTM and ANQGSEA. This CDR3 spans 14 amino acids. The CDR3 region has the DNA TGCAGCGTGCCCAGCCCGGAGGCTAATGAAAAACTGTTTTTT. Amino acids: CSVPSPEANEKLFF.

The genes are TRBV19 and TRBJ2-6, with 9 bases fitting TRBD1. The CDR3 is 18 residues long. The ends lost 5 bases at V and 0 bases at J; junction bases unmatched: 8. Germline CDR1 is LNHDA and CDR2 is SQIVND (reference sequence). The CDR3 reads CASSRRGQGYSGANVLTF. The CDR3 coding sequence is TGTGCCAGTAGTCGCCGGGGACAGGGCTACTCTGGGGCCAACGTCCTGACTTTC.

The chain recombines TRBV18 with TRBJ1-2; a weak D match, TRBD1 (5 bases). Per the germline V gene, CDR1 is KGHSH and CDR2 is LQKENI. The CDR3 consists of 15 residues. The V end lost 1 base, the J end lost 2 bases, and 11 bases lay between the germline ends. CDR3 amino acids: CASSPRDVKNYGYTF. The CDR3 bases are TGTGCCAGCTCACCACGGGACGTGAAGAACTATGGCTACACCTTC.

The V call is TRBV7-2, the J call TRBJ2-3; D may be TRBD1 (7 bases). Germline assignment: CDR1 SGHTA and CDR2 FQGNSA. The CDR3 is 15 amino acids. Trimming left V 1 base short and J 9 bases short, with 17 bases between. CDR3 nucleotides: TGTGCCAGCAGCTTAGTAGGCGGGACAGTCGTGACGCAGTATTTT. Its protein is CASSLVGGTVVTQYF.

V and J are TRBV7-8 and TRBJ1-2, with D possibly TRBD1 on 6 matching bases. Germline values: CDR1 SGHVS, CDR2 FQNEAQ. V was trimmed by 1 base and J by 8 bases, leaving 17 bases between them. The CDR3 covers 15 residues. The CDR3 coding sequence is TGTGCCAGCAGCTTAGACATACAGGGTGAAAGGGGCTACACCTTC. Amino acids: CASSLDIQGERGYTF.

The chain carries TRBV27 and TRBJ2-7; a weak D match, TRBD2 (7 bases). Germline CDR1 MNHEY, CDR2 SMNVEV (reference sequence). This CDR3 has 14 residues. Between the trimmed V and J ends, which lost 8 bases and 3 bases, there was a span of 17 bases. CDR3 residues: CASGLGGGSYEQYF. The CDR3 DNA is TGTGCCAGCGGATTGGGAGGGGGGAGCTACGAGCAGTACTTC.

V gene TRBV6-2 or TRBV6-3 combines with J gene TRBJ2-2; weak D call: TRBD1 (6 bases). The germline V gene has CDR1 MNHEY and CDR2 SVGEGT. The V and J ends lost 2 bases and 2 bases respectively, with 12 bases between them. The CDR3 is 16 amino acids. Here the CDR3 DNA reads TGTGCCAGCAGTTACCAACAGGGCGAAAACACCGGGGAGCTGTTTTTT. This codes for CASSYQQGENTGELFF.

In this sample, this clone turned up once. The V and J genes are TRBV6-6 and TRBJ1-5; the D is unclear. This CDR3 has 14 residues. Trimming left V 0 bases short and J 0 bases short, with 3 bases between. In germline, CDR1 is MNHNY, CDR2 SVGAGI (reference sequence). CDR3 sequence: CASSYSRSNQPQHF. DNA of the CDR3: TGTGCCAGCAGTTACTCGCGTAGCAATCAGCCCCAGCATTTT.

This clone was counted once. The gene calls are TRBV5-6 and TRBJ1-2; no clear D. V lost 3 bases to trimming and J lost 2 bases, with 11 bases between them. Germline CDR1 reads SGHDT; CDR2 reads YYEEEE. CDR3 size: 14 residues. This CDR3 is CASSYDGENYGYTF. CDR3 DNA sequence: TGTGCCAGCAGCTATGATGGGGAAAACTATGGCTACACCTTC. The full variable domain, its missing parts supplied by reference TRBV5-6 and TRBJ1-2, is DAGVTQSPTHLIKTRGQQVTLRCSPKSGHDTVSWYQQALGQGPQFIFQYYEEEERQRGNFPDRFSGHQFPNYSSELNVNALLLGDSALYLCASSYDGENYGYTFGSGTRLTVV.

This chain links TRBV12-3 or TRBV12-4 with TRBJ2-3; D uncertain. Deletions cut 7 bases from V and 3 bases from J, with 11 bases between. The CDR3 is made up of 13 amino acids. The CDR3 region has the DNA TGTGCCAGCACGGTGGTTAGTACAGATACGCAGTATTTT. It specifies CASTVVSTDTQYF.

For the CDR3, the DNA is TGTGCCAGCAGTTACGGGGACAAACTAGCCAAAAACATTCAGTACTTC. Translated, it gives CASSYGDKLAKNIQYF. The rearrangement links TRBV6-5 to TRBJ2-4, with a tentative D call TRBD1 (6 bases). CDR1 is MNHEY and CDR2 is SVGAGI in the germline V gene. This CDR3 spans 16 amino acids. The V and J ends lost 2 bases and 0 bases respectively, with 11 bases between them.

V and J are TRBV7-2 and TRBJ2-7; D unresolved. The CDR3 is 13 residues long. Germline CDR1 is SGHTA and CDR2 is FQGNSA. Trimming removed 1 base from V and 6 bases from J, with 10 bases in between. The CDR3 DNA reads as TGTGCCAGCAGCTTAGATTTTATGGGCGAGCAGTACTTC. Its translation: CASSLDFMGEQYF. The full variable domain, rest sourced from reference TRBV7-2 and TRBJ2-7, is GAGVSQSPSNKVTEKGKDVELRCDPISGHTALYWYRQSLGQGLEFLIYFQGNSAPDKSGLPSDRFSAERTGGSVSTLTIQRTQQEDSAVYLCASSLDFMGEQYFGPGTRLTVT.

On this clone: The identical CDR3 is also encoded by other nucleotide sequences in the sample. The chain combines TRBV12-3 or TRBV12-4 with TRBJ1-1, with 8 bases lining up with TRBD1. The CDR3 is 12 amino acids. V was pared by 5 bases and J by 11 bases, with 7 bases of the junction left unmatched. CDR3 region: CASSPAGGEAFF. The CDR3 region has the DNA TGTGCCAGCAGTCCGGCAGGGGGCGAGGCTTTCTTT.

The CDR3 sequence: CASSPLNRVANTGELFF. The CDR3 bases are TGTGCCAGCTCACCACTCAACAGGGTAGCGAACACCGGGGAGCTGTTTTTT. This chain connects TRBV18 to TRBJ2-2, with a weak D call TRBD1 (6 bases). Per germline, CDR1 KGHSH and CDR2 LQKENI. The CDR3 extends over 17 amino acids. V lost 1 base, J lost 0 bases, and 12 bases lay in between. Full variable domain (remainder filled in from reference TRBV18 and TRBJ2-2): NAGVMQNPRHLVRRRGQEARLRCSPMKGHSHVYWYRQLPEEGLKFMVYLQKENIIDESGMPKERFSAEFPKEGPSILRIQQVVRGDSAAYFCASSPLNRVANTGELFFGEGSRLTVL.

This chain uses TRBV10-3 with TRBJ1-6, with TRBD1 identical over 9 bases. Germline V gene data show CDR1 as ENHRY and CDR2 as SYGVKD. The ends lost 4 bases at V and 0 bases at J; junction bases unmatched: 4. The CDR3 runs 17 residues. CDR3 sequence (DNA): TGTGCCATCAGTGCCCCGGGACAGGGCTCCTATAATTCACCCCTCCACTTT. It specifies CAISAPGQGSYNSPLHF.

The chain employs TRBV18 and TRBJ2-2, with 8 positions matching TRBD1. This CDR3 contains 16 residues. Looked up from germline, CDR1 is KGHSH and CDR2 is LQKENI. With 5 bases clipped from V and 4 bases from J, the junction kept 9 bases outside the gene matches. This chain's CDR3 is CASSTGQGGSTGELFF. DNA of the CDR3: TGTGCCAGCTCAACAGGACAGGGAGGAAGCACCGGGGAGCTGTTTTTT.

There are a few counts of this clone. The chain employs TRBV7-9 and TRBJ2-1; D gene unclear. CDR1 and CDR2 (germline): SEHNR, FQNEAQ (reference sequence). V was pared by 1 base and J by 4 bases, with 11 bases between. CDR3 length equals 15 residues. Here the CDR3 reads CASSLVGLSYNEQFF. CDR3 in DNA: TGTGCCAGCAGCTTAGTGGGTCTTTCATACAATGAGCAGTTCTTC.

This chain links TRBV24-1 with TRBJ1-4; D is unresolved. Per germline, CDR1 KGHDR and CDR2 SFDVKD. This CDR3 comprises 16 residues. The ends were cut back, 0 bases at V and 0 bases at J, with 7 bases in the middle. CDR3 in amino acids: CATSDLPDATNEKLFF. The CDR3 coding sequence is TGTGCCACCAGTGATTTGCCGGATGCAACTAATGAAAAACTGTTTTTT.

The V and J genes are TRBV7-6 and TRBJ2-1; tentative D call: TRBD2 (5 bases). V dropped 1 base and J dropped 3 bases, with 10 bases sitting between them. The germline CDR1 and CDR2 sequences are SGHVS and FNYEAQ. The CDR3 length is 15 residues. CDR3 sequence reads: CASSLVGEGYNEQFF. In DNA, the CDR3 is TGTGCCAGCAGCTTAGTCGGGGAAGGCTACAATGAGCAGTTCTTC.

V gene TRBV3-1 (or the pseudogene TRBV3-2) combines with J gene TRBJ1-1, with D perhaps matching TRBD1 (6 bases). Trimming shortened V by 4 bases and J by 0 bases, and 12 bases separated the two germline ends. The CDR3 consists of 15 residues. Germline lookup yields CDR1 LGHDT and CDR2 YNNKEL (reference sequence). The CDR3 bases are TGTGCCAGCAGCCTACAGGGTGGGGTGAACACTGAAGCTTTCTTT. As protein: CASSLQGGVNTEAFF.

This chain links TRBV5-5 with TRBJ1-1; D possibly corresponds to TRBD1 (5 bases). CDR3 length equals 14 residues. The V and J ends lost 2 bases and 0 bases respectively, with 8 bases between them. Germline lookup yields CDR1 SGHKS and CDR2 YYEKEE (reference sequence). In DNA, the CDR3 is TGTGCCAGCAGCTTCCAGGGAATGAACACTGAAGCTTTCTTT. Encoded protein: CASSFQGMNTEAFF.

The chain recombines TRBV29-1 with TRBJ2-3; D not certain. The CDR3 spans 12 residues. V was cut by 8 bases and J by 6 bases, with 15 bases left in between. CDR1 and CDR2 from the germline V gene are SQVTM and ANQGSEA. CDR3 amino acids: CSSKAGRDTQYF. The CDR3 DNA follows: TGCAGCTCCAAGGCCGGTAGGGATACGCAGTATTTT.

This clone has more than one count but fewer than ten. The CDR3 is CASSLVLAGGADTQYF. The DNA for the CDR3 is TGTGCCAGTAGCCTAGTTTTAGCGGGGGGGGCAGATACGCAGTATTTT. The rearrangement links TRBV19 to TRBJ2-3; 11 bases are shared with TRBD2. The CDR3 length is 16 residues. The junction had 9 bases not matched to a gene; V was cut back by 6 bases and J by 4 bases. CDR1 and CDR2 from the germline V gene are LNHDA and SQIVND (reference sequence).

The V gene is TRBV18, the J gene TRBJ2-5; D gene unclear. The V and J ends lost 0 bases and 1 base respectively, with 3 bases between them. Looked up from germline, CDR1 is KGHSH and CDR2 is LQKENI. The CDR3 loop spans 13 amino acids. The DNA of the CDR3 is TGTGCCAGCTCACCACCGTCCCAAGAGACCCAGTACTTC. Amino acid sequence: CASSPPSQETQYF.